This T cell receptor beta chain was retrieved from a study of blood T cell repertoires in COVID-19. Study overall: Donors in the United States, Italy and Spain gave samples during acute or convalescent COVID-19. T cells, B-cell-depleted T cells, or PBMCs provided the cDNA or gDNA that served as material.

Per the original methods: Amplification of reference gene primers provided the estimated nucleated cell counts. This table comes from immunoSEQ multiplex PCR, and its TCRdb copy is limited to in-frame clones, with some not included. V, J and clone size are taken as reported in that table, and D and trimming were inferred from the DNA itself. The sample contains about 190,000 clones, roughly 78% of which appear only once. The CDR3 has 15 residues. Germline V gives CDR1 MNHEY, CDR2 SVGAGI. Trimming removed 2 bases at V and 7 bases at J, with 17 bases between. The rearrangement links TRBV6-5 to TRBJ1-1; TRBD1 might be the D (5 bases). Source material: peripheral blood. The sequence was obtained from an elderly woman with active or convalescent COVID-19. The CDR3 coding sequence is TGTGCCAGCAGTTACACGAACCCGGGGGGTAGTGAAGCTTTCTTT. Its translation: CASSYTNPGGSEAFF.